This T cell receptor beta chain is from a study of regulatory T cells in long-lasting Graves disease. As for time point: newly diagnosed GD, antithyroid drugs for less than 3 months. RNA from PBMCs was the source of the TCR library. Sequencing libraries for TCR beta were prepared with iRepertoire HTBI primers and Arm-PCR of CDR3 regions. TCRdb fed the multiplex PCR reads into MiXCR, producing one record per CDR3 protein. The sample lists around 250,000 distinct CDR3 sequences, about 17% seen once, with around 13% in the top ten. Germline V gene data show CDR1 as MGHRA and CDR2 as YSYEKL. V was pared by 5 bases and J by 2 bases, with 10 bases between. The CDR3 has 15 amino acids. These data were also reused for a study on T cells in Graves' hyperthyroidism and ophthalmopathy.

The chain joins TRBV4-1 to TRBJ2-6; D not resolved. This material consisted of peripheral blood mononuclear cells (PBMCs), taken at new diagnosis, from a patient treated with antithyroid drugs. The TCR originated in a woman under 40 with Graves disease. CDR3 region: CASSAQEAGANVLTF. The CDR3 nucleotides are TGCGCCAGCAGCGCCCAAGAGGCTGGGGCCAACGTCCTGACTTTC.